These 18 T cell receptor beta chains were sequenced from one sample in a study of cytomegalovirus exposure and HLA in healthy donors. PCR involved 60 Vbeta and 13 Jbeta primers. Produced via immunoSEQ multiplex PCR; TCRdb's table is partial and in-frame only. The sample has roughly 100,000 clones, 78% seen once; the top ten hold approximately 1.7%. Input material: PBMCs. These receptors all come from a woman in her 40s in good health and CMV-seronegative.

This chain joins TRBV27 and TRBJ2-5, with 8 bases that match TRBD2. J lost 5 bases, V lost 6 bases, and 11 bases had no gene match. CDR1 MNHEY and CDR2 SMNVEV come from the germline V gene (reference sequence). The CDR3 runs to 15 residues. The DNA for the CDR3 is TGTGCCAGCAGCCCTACTAGCGGCCTAGGCGAGACCCAGTACTTC. Translation: CASSPTSGLGETQYF.

The CDR3 DNA follows: TGCGCCAGCAGCTTGGCCGGGGGTTTTTGGACCTACGAGCAGTACTTC. Residues: CASSLAGGFWTYEQYF. This chain joins TRBV5-1 and TRBJ2-7; weak D call: TRBD2 (6 bases). Germline loops: CDR1 SGHRS, CDR2 YFSETQ. The CDR3 is 16 amino acids. The V end lost 0 bases, the J end lost 2 bases, and 15 bases lay between the germline ends.

This chain joins TRBV5-6 and TRBJ2-7; 8 bases are shared with TRBD1. V was clipped by 4 bases and J by 2 bases; unmatched bases: 14. Germline CDR1 SGHDT, CDR2 YYEEEE. CDR3 length equals 17 residues. The CDR3 nucleotides read TGTGCCAGCAGCCCTACGTCCGACAGGGGCTATACCTACGAGCAGTACTTC. Its protein is CASSPTSDRGYTYEQYF.

The chain has TRBV4-3 and TRBJ1-5, with a tentative D call TRBD1 (6 bases). Deletions cut 4 bases from V and 8 bases from J, with 12 bases between. CDR3 length: 13 amino acids. The V gene's germline CDR1 is LGHNA and CDR2 YSLEER. The CDR3 nucleotides read TGCGCCAGCAGCCCTAGGACAGACGAGCCCCAGCATTTT. Translation gives CASSPRTDEPQHF.

This rearrangement joins TRBV2 to TRBJ2-6; D might be TRBD1 (7 bases). Germline V lookup: CDR1 SNHLY, CDR2 FYNNEI. The CDR3 length is 15 residues. Trimming removed 6 bases at V and 2 bases at J, with 11 bases between. CDR3 nucleotides: TGTGCCAGCAGGGCAGGGGGGACTGGGGCCAACGTCCTGACTTTC. The encoded protein is CASRAGGTGANVLTF.

The chain combines TRBV7-6 with TRBJ2-1; D perhaps matches TRBD2 (6 bases). The CDR3 consists of 13 residues. Germline-derived CDR1 and CDR2 are SGHVS and FNYEAQ. The V and J ends lost 5 bases and 4 bases respectively, with 9 bases between them. The DNA of the CDR3 is TGTGCCAGCAGCGCGGGATTATACAATGAGCAGTTCTTC. Translation gives CASSAGLYNEQFF.

Turning to this clone: Germline and junction disagree at one end, which may indicate a read error. This rearrangement joins TRBV15 to TRBJ2-1, with unresolved D. This CDR3 contains 16 residues. The germline V gene has CDR1 LNHNV and CDR2 YYDKDF (reference sequence). CDR3 sequence reads: CATSRVDGSSYSEQFF. In DNA, the CDR3 is TGTGCCACCAGCAGAGTAGACGGAAGCTCCTACAGTGAGCAGTTCTTC.

This clone was counted only a few times. The chain has TRBV7-2 and TRBJ1-3; 8 bases are shared with TRBD1. Germline V gives CDR1 SGHTA, CDR2 FQGNSA. The trim removed 5 bases at V and 2 bases at J, leaving 5 bases unmatched. The CDR3 is 15 amino acids. CDR3 in amino acids: CASSTQGAAGNTIYF. The CDR3, as DNA: TGTGCCAGCAGCACCCAGGGGGCAGCTGGAAACACCATATATTTT.

This rearrangement joins TRBV4-3 to TRBJ1-2, with a weak D call TRBD1 (5 bases). V lost 0 bases and J lost 8, with 10 bases in between. The germline V gene has CDR1 LGHNA and CDR2 YSLEER. CDR3 length: 13 residues. CDR3 loop: CASSQDWGRGYTF. The CDR3 DNA follows: TGCGCCAGCAGCCAAGATTGGGGCAGAGGCTACACCTTC.

The rearrangement uses TRBV2 and TRBJ2-2, with 9 bases lining up with TRBD1. Germline V lookup: CDR1 SNHLY, CDR2 FYNNEI. The CDR3 covers 15 residues. CDR3: CATTLGGQGVGELFF. The DNA of the CDR3 is TGTGCTACAACTCTTGGGGGACAGGGTGTAGGGGAGCTGTTTTTT.

The V and J genes are TRBV27 and TRBJ1-2; TRBD1 matches at 7 bases. This CDR3 region has 15 residues. Germline CDR1 and CDR2: MNHEY and SMNVEV (reference sequence). Unmatched junction bases numbered 10, after V lost 2 bases and J lost 7 bases. CDR3 amino acids: CASSLKTGIAGGYTF. The CDR3 DNA reads TGTGCCAGCAGTTTAAAGACAGGGATTGCCGGTGGCTACACCTTC.

This clone has only a few counts. The rearrangement joins TRBV28 to TRBJ1-4; tentatively, D is TRBD1 (5 bases). Looked up from germline, CDR1 is MDHEN and CDR2 is SYDVKM. The CDR3 loop spans 13 amino acids. V gave up 8 bases and J gave up 10 bases, with 17 bases separating them. The CDR3 region is CASRTSYNGKLFF. The CDR3 nucleotides read TGTGCCAGCCGGACATCTTACAACGGAAAACTGTTTTTT.

The genes are TRBV9 and TRBJ2-1; D ambiguous. The CDR3 runs to 15 residues. Trimming stripped 2 bases from V and 4 bases from J, with 13 bases between. CDR1 SGDLS and CDR2 YYNGEE come from the germline V gene. The CDR3 DNA reads as TGTGCCAGCAGCGTGAAGGATCGGGTATACAATGAGCAGTTCTTC. It yields the protein CASSVKDRVYNEQFF.

The chain is built from TRBV2 and TRBJ1-1; TRBD1 might be the D (6 bases). The germline V and J ends were trimmed by 9 bases and 6 bases, with 26 bases remaining between them. This CDR3 region has 16 residues. The germline V gene has CDR1 SNHLY and CDR2 FYNNEI. The CDR3 nucleotides are TGTGCCAGTGTCAATGAACAGGGATCGGTCGTGTCTGAAGCTTTCTTT. Amino acids: CASVNEQGSVVSEAFF.

This chain links TRBV19 with TRBJ1-5; 9 bases map to TRBD1. Germline CDR1 and CDR2: LNHDA and SQIVND (reference sequence). Trimming removed 5 bases from V and 2 bases from J; junction bases left unmatched: 1. This CDR3 has 14 amino acids. The CDR3 sequence is CASSGDRGNQPQHF. The DNA for the CDR3 is TGTGCCAGTAGTGGGGACAGGGGCAATCAGCCCCAGCATTTT.

This chain connects TRBV10-3 to TRBJ2-3; weak D call: TRBD1 (5 bases). V was trimmed by 3 bases and J by 6 bases, leaving 7 bases between them. The CDR3 is 12 residues long. Looked up from germline, CDR1 is ENHRY and CDR2 is SYGVKD. The CDR3 reads CAISDQGDTQYF. Written as DNA, the CDR3 is TGTGCCATCAGTGACCAGGGCGATACGCAGTATTTT.

This clone was seen a single time. The chain couples TRBV27 to TRBJ1-1; D gene ambiguous. CDR3 size: 13 residues. V was trimmed by 1 base and J by 3 bases, leaving 6 bases between them. Germline V gene sequence: CDR1 MNHEY, CDR2 SMNVEV (reference sequence). CDR3 protein: CASSLFTDTEAFF. CDR3 in DNA: TGTGCCAGCAGTTTATTTACGGACACTGAAGCTTTCTTT.

The chain carries TRBV28 and TRBJ2-1, with 12 positions matching TRBD2. The V gene's germline CDR1 is MDHEN and CDR2 SYDVKM. The CDR3 loop spans 16 amino acids. J lost 7 bases, V lost 3 bases, and 7 bases had no gene match. The CDR3 here is CASSFPTSGRGNEQFF. The CDR3 nucleotides read TGTGCCAGCAGTTTCCCGACTAGCGGGAGAGGTAATGAGCAGTTCTTC.